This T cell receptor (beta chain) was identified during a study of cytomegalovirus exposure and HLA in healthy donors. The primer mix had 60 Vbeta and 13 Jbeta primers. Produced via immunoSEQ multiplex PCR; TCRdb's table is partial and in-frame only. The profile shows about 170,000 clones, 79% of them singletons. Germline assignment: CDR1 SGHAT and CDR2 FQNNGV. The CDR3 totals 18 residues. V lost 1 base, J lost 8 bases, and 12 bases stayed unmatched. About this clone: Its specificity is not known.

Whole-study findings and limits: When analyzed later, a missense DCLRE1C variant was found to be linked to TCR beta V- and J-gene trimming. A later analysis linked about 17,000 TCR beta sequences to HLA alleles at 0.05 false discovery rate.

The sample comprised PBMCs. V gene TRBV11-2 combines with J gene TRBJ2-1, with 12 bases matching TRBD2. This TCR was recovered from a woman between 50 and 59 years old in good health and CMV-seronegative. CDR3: CASSLGSLAGGPGDEQFF. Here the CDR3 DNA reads TGTGCCAGCAGCTTAGGGTCGCTAGCGGGAGGGCCCGGCGATGAGCAGTTCTTC. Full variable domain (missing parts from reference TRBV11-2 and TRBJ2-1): EAGVAQSPRYKIIEKRQSVAFWCNPISGHATLYWYQQILGQGPKLLIQFQNNGVVDDSQLPKDRFSAERLKGVDSTLKIQPAKLEDSAVYLCASSLGSLAGGPGDEQFFGPGTRLTVL.